These 31 T cell receptor beta chains were all obtained from the same sample, sequenced in a study of cytomegalovirus exposure and HLA in healthy donors (dated by TCRdb to 2015 to 2018). Library preparation used the immunoSEQ multiplex PCR assay. For the multiplex PCR, a mixture combining 60 forward primers for TCR Vbeta segments and 13 reverse primers for TCR Jbeta segments was used. This immuneACCESS table, as held by TCRdb, lists in-frame sequences with V and J called but not all clones. Of the missing ones, under half trace to an unresolved V gene in checked studies; the others have no known cause. Here the sample has 100,000 or so clones; around four fifths occur a single time. Jointly, the top ten make up 4.9% of the sample. The sequencing input was PBMCs. The receptors here all came from a woman between 40 and 50 years old in good health and CMV-seronegative.

J is TRBJ1-2 and V is TRBV29-1; TRBD1 agrees at 8 bases. Unmatched junction bases numbered 7, after V lost 6 bases and J lost 4 bases. Germline assignment: CDR1 SQVTM and CDR2 ANQGSEA. CDR3 length equals 13 residues. This CDR3 is CSVTRGTGYGYTF. The CDR3 nucleotides are TGCAGCGTCACGAGGGGGACAGGCTATGGCTACACCTTC.

The gene calls are TRBV25-1 and TRBJ1-2; D possibly corresponds to TRBD1 (5 bases). CDR3 length: 15 amino acids. Per germline, CDR1 MGHDK and CDR2 SYGVNS. V lost 2 bases to trimming and J lost 4 bases, with 14 bases between them. CDR3 nucleotide sequence: TGTGCCAGCAGTGAAGTAGGGGTACCGGCCTATGGCTACACCTTC. Translation: CASSEVGVPAYGYTF.

Written as DNA, the CDR3 is TGTGCCAGCGGCCCTTACGACAGGGGTCCTGAAGCTTTCTTT. Translating it yields CASGPYDRGPEAFF. V usage is TRBV7-8 and J usage is TRBJ1-1, with 8 bases lining up with TRBD1. Germline V CDR1 and CDR2: SGHVS, FQNEAQ. There are 14 residues in the CDR3. V lost 8 bases and J lost 6; bases outside the gene matches: 11.

The chain combines TRBV18 with TRBJ1-4, with 8 bases fitting TRBD1. The V gene's germline CDR1 is KGHSH and CDR2 LQKENI. Unmatched junction bases numbered 9, after V lost 5 bases and J lost 7 bases. The CDR3 length is 15 residues. CDR3 sequence: CASSGRTGGLEKLFF. The CDR3 region has the DNA TGTGCCAGCTCAGGAAGAACAGGGGGTCTTGAAAAACTGTTTTTT.

The V call is TRBV5-1, the J call TRBJ2-3; 9 nucleotides align to TRBD2. Looked up from germline, CDR1 is SGHRS and CDR2 is YFSETQ. This CDR3 region has 14 residues. The trim removed 0 bases at V and 7 bases at J, leaving 3 bases unmatched. CDR3 protein: CASSLGLAVNTQYF. DNA of the CDR3: TGCGCCAGCAGCTTGGGACTAGCGGTTAATACGCAGTATTTT.

This clone was found once. The chain recombines TRBV29-1 with TRBJ1-1; perhaps TRBD1 as D (6 bases). The V end was cut by 6 bases, the J end by 1 base, with 12 bases between. The germline V gene has CDR1 SQVTM and CDR2 ANQGSEA. The CDR3 is 13 residues long. CDR3 sequence reads: CSVYPQGNTEAFF. The CDR3 coding sequence is TGCAGCGTCTATCCACAGGGGAACACTGAAGCTTTCTTT.

The genes are TRBV7-9 and TRBJ1-4; unclear D gene. CDR1 is SEHNR, CDR2 FQNEAQ, per germline (reference sequence). With 10 bases removed from V and 0 bases from J, the gap between germline ends came to 18 bases. The CDR3 loop spans 16 amino acids. CDR3 region: CATSQPEQTTNEKLFF. The CDR3 nucleotides are TGTGCCACCTCCCAGCCCGAACAGACAACTAATGAAAAACTGTTTTTT. Supplemented by reference TRBV7-9 and TRBJ1-4, the full variable domain reads DTGVSQNPRHKITKRGQNVTFRCDPISEHNRLYWYRQTLGQGPEFLTYFQNEAQLEKSRLLSDRFSAERPKGSFSTLEIQRTEQGDSAMYLCATSQPEQTTNEKLFFGSGTQLSVL.

This sequence joins TRBV7-6 and TRBJ2-5; the D gene is possibly TRBD2 (6 bases). The CDR3 has 17 residues. V lost 3 bases and J lost 5, with 22 bases in between. Germline V CDR1 and CDR2: SGHVS, FNYEAQ. In DNA, the CDR3 is TGTGCCAGCAGCTTGAGGCCGGTAGTGGATGGGGGGGAGACCCAGTACTTC. As protein: CASSLRPVVDGGETQYF.

This clone was counted only a few times. The chain carries TRBV11-2 and TRBJ1-1; possible D gene TRBD1, 6 bases. The ends were cut back, 5 bases at V and 1 base at J, with 20 bases in the middle. The CDR3 spans 17 residues. Germline V CDR1 and CDR2: SGHAT, FQNNGV. CDR3 region: CASSQWLGASSNTEAFF. The CDR3, as DNA: TGTGCCAGCAGCCAGTGGCTGGGGGCCTCCTCGAACACTGAAGCTTTCTTT.

DNA of the CDR3: TGTGCCAGCAGTTTGGGACAGGGCCACTCGACAAGAGGCTACACCTTC. The encoded protein is CASSLGQGHSTRGYTF. The chain combines TRBV6-6 with TRBJ1-2; TRBD1 matches 9 bases. Germline V gives CDR1 MNHNY, CDR2 SVGAGI (reference sequence). Germline trimming cut 4 bases from V and 8 bases from J; bases unmatched to any gene: 14. The CDR3 spans 16 residues.

This clone was counted a single time. This chain connects TRBV5-6 to TRBJ2-7, with 8 bases that match TRBD2. V trimming: 3 bases; J trimming: 6 bases; junction bases outside the gene matches: 17. Germline assignment: CDR1 SGHDT and CDR2 YYEEEE. This CDR3 contains 17 residues. DNA for the CDR3: TGTGCCAGCAGCTCCCGGGAACGAATAGGACTAGCTGGCGAGCAGTACTTC. Translated: CASSSRERIGLAGEQYF.

This clone was found a few times. The chain carries TRBV25-1 and TRBJ1-6; the match to TRBD1 covers 10 bases. Looked up from germline, CDR1 is MGHDK and CDR2 is SYGVNS. This CDR3 comprises 16 residues. J gave up 11 bases and V 7 bases, and 14 bases lay outside the gene matches. The chain's CDR3 is CASTPRGQGKFAPLHF. As DNA, the CDR3 is TGTGCCAGCACCCCCAGGGGACAGGGGAAGTTTGCACCCCTCCACTTT.

The table lists this clone with a few counts. The V gene is TRBV5-6, the J gene TRBJ2-2, with TRBD2 matching 11 bases. This CDR3 spans 18 amino acids. J lost 6 bases, V lost 4 bases, and 14 bases had no gene match. Germline V gene lookup returns CDR1 SGHDT and CDR2 YYEEEE. CDR3 nucleotide sequence: TGTGCCAGCAGCGCCTTCCTAGCGGGGGGCCCCTATGCCGGGGAGCTGTTTTTT. Amino acids: CASSAFLAGGPYAGELFF.

The chain couples TRBV6-4 to TRBJ2-1; 7 nucleotides agree with TRBD2. Germline values: CDR1 MRHNA, CDR2 SNTAGT. This CDR3 has 14 residues. J was trimmed by 9 bases and V by 2 bases; bases with no gene match: 7. CDR3 nucleotides: TGTGCCAGCAGTGACAGGGCGGGGGAACGTGAGCAGTTCTTC. Protein: CASSDRAGEREQFF.

This clone was seen a handful of times. The chain joins TRBV4-3 to TRBJ1-1, with 7 bases that match TRBD1. The CDR3 totals 14 residues. V shed 4 bases, J shed 3 bases, and the junction held 5 bases outside the gene matches. Germline V gives CDR1 LGHNA, CDR2 YSLEER. Here the CDR3 DNA reads TGCGCCAGCAGCCGAAGCGACAGGGACACTGAAGCTTTCTTT. Protein sequence: CASSRSDRDTEAFF.

The chain couples TRBV11-2 to TRBJ1-5; tentatively, D is TRBD1 (5 bases). Germline assignment: CDR1 SGHAT and CDR2 FQNNGV. Trimming cost V 1 base and J 4 bases, with 11 bases left between them. CDR3 length: 15 residues. Here the CDR3 reads CASSLVGVRNQPQHF. CDR3 nucleotides: TGTGCCAGCAGCTTAGTAGGGGTCCGAAATCAGCCCCAGCATTTT.

A word on this clone: A junction end diverges from the germline sequence, so it may reflect a read error. The CDR3 spells CASKVGQTNSALHF. CDR3 nucleotides: TGTGCCAGTAAGGTGGGACAGACAAATTCAGCCCTCCACTTT. The chain joins TRBV19 to TRBJ1-6; 7 bases agree with TRBD1. The CDR3 loop spans 14 amino acids. Looked up from germline, CDR1 is LNHDA and CDR2 is SQIVND (reference sequence).

The V gene is TRBV6-1, the J gene TRBJ1-2, with 7 bases lining up with TRBD1. The V gene's germline CDR1 is MNHNS and CDR2 SASEGT. The ends lost 6 bases at V and 6 bases at J; junction bases unmatched: 13. This CDR3 is built from 15 residues. The CDR3 sequence: CASRPGPGTADGYTF. The CDR3 bases are TGTGCCAGCAGACCAGGCCCCGGGACAGCGGATGGCTACACCTTC.

This clone was seen a handful of times. This chain connects TRBV7-2 to TRBJ2-2, with 8 bases identical to TRBD1. The J segment lost 2 bases and the V segment lost 5 bases, leaving 4 bases of the junction unmatched. CDR3 length: 15 amino acids. Germline CDR1 is SGHTA and CDR2 is FQGNSA. The CDR3 nucleotides are TGTGCCAGCAGCATCACAGGGGGAAACACCGGGGAGCTGTTTTTT. It encodes CASSITGGNTGELFF.

CDR3 region: CASSPSKQGGTEAFF. CDR3 nucleotides: TGTGCCAGCAGTCCCAGTAAACAGGGGGGGACTGAAGCTTTCTTT. This rearrangement joins TRBV25-1 to TRBJ1-1, with 8 bases that match TRBD1. The V gene end was trimmed by 5 bases and the J gene end by 5 bases; junction bases not matched to a gene: 10. The CDR3 has 15 residues. Germline CDR1 MGHDK, CDR2 SYGVNS.

The chain couples TRBV11-2 to TRBJ1-2, with D possibly TRBD1 on 5 matching bases. This CDR3 contains 12 residues. V shed 3 bases and J shed 8 bases, with 10 bases lying between them. Germline values: CDR1 SGHAT, CDR2 FQNNGV. Written as DNA, the CDR3 is TGTGCCAGCAGCTTTCAGGGTCGGGGCTACACCTTC. It codes for CASSFQGRGYTF.

The chain combines TRBV10-3 with TRBJ2-1, with a possible D match to TRBD1 (6 bases). The germline V gene has CDR1 ENHRY and CDR2 SYGVKD. This CDR3 is 16 amino acids long. Trimming took 5 bases from V and 12 from J, leaving 26 bases between them. CDR3 sequence reads: CAISISGTNRGKGQFF. The DNA of the CDR3 is TGTGCCATCAGTATATCCGGGACAAATCGAGGCAAGGGGCAGTTCTTC.

The count of this clone is one. CDR3 nucleotides: TGCGCCAGCAGCTTAGGACAGGCCGGCGCCTACGAGCAGTACTTC. It translates to CASSLGQAGAYEQYF. The chain uses TRBV5-1 and TRBJ2-7; 7 bases match TRBD1. V was clipped by 2 bases and J by 2 bases; unmatched bases: 7. The germline V gene encodes CDR1 SGHRS and CDR2 YFSETQ. This CDR3 is 15 amino acids long.

The J gene is TRBJ1-1, the V gene TRBV7-3, with D unclear. CDR3 size: 13 residues. Germline V gene data show CDR1 as SGHTA and CDR2 as FQGTGA. Trimming took 4 bases from V and 3 from J, leaving 9 bases between them. Written as DNA, the CDR3 is TGTGCCAGCAGCTCGGGGTTACACACTGAAGCTTTCTTT. Protein product: CASSSGLHTEAFF.

This rearrangement joins TRBV19 to TRBJ1-2; D possibly corresponds to TRBD1 (5 bases). The V and J ends lost 6 bases and 2 bases respectively, with 7 bases between them. Germline CDR1 reads LNHDA; CDR2 reads SQIVND (reference sequence). The CDR3 covers 12 residues. In DNA, the CDR3 is TGTGCCAGTAGAACAGGCAACTATGGCTACACCTTC. Protein: CASRTGNYGYTF.

V gene TRBV19 combines with J gene TRBJ1-1; possible D gene TRBD1, 5 bases. From germline, CDR1 is LNHDA and CDR2 SQIVND (reference sequence). This CDR3 spans 11 amino acids. Trimming cost V 8 bases and J 4 bases, with 8 bases left between them. The CDR3 is CASRRGTEAFF. The CDR3 nucleotides read TGTGCCAGTCGAAGGGGCACTGAAGCTTTCTTT. Complete variable domain (other parts from reference TRBV19 and TRBJ1-1): DGGITQSPKYLFRKEGQNVTLSCEQNLNHDAMYWYRQDPGQGLRLIYYSQIVNDFQKGDIAEGYSVSREKKESFPLTVTSAQKNPTAFYLCASRRGTEAFFGQGTRLTVV.

This clone has just a few counts. This chain connects TRBV15 to TRBJ1-1; a possible D gene is TRBD1 (5 bases). The CDR3 has 15 amino acids. CDR1 is LNHNV and CDR2 is YYDKDF in the germline V gene (reference sequence). The ends were cut back, 4 bases at V and 1 base at J, with 13 bases in the middle. DNA of the CDR3: TGTGCCACCAGCACCGGCGGGGCGAAGAACACTGAAGCTTTCTTT. This encodes CATSTGGAKNTEAFF. The whole variable domain, filled in from reference TRBV15 and TRBJ1-1, reads DAMVIQNPRYQVTQFGKPVTLSCSQTLNHNVMYWYQQKSSQAPKLLFHYYDKDFNNEADTPDNFQSRRPNTSFCFLDIRSPGLGDTAMYLCATSTGGAKNTEAFFGQGTRLTVV.

This sequence joins TRBV7-9 and TRBJ1-5, with 7 bases fitting TRBD1. The CDR3 covers 16 residues. Germline CDR1 is SEHNR and CDR2 is FQNEAQ (reference sequence). Unmatched junction bases numbered 6, after V lost 1 base and J lost 3 bases. In nucleotides, the CDR3 is TGTGCCAGCAGCTTAGAGGACGACAGGGACAATCAGCCCCAGCATTTT. Translating gives CASSLEDDRDNQPQHF. Full variable domain (outside the CDR3, taken from reference TRBV7-9 and TRBJ1-5): DTGVSQNPRHKITKRGQNVTFRCDPISEHNRLYWYRQTLGQGPEFLTYFQNEAQLEKSRLLSDRFSAERPKGSFSTLEIQRTEQGDSAMYLCASSLEDDRDNQPQHFGDGTRLSIL.

V and J are TRBV11-2 and TRBJ1-2; D gene unclear. V dropped 0 bases and J dropped 4 bases, with 12 bases sitting between them. The CDR3 runs 15 residues. From germline, CDR1 is SGHAT and CDR2 FQNNGV. The CDR3 bases are TGTGCCAGCAGCTTAGAGGTCGGGAGGTTCTATGGCTACACCTTC. Its translation: CASSLEVGRFYGYTF.

This rearrangement joins TRBV12-5 to TRBJ2-5; 8 nucleotides match TRBD2. Germline CDR1 reads LGHNT; CDR2 reads FRNRAP. With 7 bases clipped from V and 2 bases from J, the junction kept 6 bases outside the gene matches. This CDR3 region has 14 residues. As DNA, the CDR3 is TGTGCTAGTGCCCCGGGGGGGGGACAAGAGACCCAGTACTTC. This gives the protein CASAPGGGQETQYF.

This sequence joins TRBV25-1 and TRBJ2-1; D ambiguous. Trimming stripped 6 bases from V and 4 bases from J, with 16 bases between. There are 15 residues in the CDR3. Germline V gene data show CDR1 as MGHDK and CDR2 as SYGVNS. Here the CDR3 reads CASSTIEADYNEQFF. In DNA, the CDR3 is TGTGCCAGCAGCACAATAGAGGCAGATTACAATGAGCAGTTCTTC. The full variable domain, with the rest looked up from reference TRBV25-1 and TRBJ2-1, is EADIYQTPRYLVIGTGKKITLECSQTMGHDKMYWYQQDPGMELHLIHYSYGVNSTEKGDLSSESTVSRIRTEHFPLTLESARPSHTSQYLCASSTIEADYNEQFFGPGTRLTVL.